This T cell receptor (beta chain) was identified in a study of blood T cell repertoires in COVID-19. Looking at the study overall: The cDNA or gDNA used as material had been derived from T cells, B-cell-depleted T cells, or PBMCs.

Repertoires were generated with immunoSEQ multiplex PCR, while TCRdb's copy carries only in-frame clones and drops some. Counted here are fewer than 300,000 clones, just over 85% occurring once; the ten biggest clones make up around a sixth. Cohorts were determined from participant-reported clinical history. Trimming pared 1 base from V and 0 bases from J, leaving 10 bases between. The germline V gene encodes CDR1 MGHRA and CDR2 YSYEKL. CDR3 length: 16 amino acids. The chain couples TRBV4-1 to TRBJ1-5; D uncertain. The source of this sequence is a man younger than 30 who had recovered from COVID-19. Sequencing was performed on PBMCs or T cells enriched from blood (not recorded which). The CDR3 region has the DNA TGCGCCAGCAGCCAAGTAGGGAGGAATAGCAATCAGCCCCAGCATTTT. Translated, it gives CASSQVGRNSNQPQHF.